Described below is a single T cell receptor (beta chain) sequence and its context. The PCR made use of 60 Vbeta and 13 Jbeta primers. Some clones are missing from TCRdb's copy, which holds only in-frame ones; the method was immunoSEQ multiplex PCR. Seen here are about 190,000 clones, approximately 86% observed once, and the top ten hold roughly 1.7%. Germline V gives CDR1 MNHEY, CDR2 SMNVEV (reference sequence). CDR3 length: 17 amino acids. V lost 5 bases to trimming and J lost 7 bases; unmatched junction nucleotides: 16. This sample is drawn from a study of cytomegalovirus exposure and HLA in healthy donors.

This receptor was identified in a woman aged 18-29 years in good health and CMV-seronegative. The chain combines TRBV27 with TRBJ1-5; 8 bases map to TRBD1. The sequenced material came from PBMCs. The CDR3 DNA reads as TGTGCCAGCAGTCCCCGGACAGGGAGGCCCATGAGCCAGCCCCAGCATTTT. It is translated as CASSPRTGRPMSQPQHF.